Shown below are 10 T cell receptor beta chains from a single sample sequenced in a study of T cells in Graves' hyperthyroidism and ophthalmopathy. The TCR beta CDR3 regions underwent amplification using RNA transcripts as the source. First-round RT-PCR with HTBI primers amplified the TCR CDR3 region. TCRdb re-derived calls from the multiplex PCR reads in MiXCR, one entry per CDR3 protein. Of under 300,000 distinct CDR3 sequences detected, about 16% appear once; the ten largest clones hold under 35%. The source material was blood. Every receptor here comes from a woman aged 45 to 65 with Graves' hyperthyroidism that later progressed to Graves' ophthalmopathy.

The sample holds many counts of this clonotype. The genes are TRBV12-3 or TRBV12-4 and TRBJ2-2, with 7 bases identical to TRBD1. J lost 0 bases, V lost 11 bases, and 6 bases had no gene match. CDR3 length equals 14 residues. The CDR3 DNA reads TGTGCCGGACGACAGGGATCGAACACCGGGGAGCTGTTTTTT. Its translation: CAGRQGSNTGELFF.

The gene calls are TRBV12-3 or TRBV12-4 and TRBJ1-5; possibly TRBD1 for D (6 bases). The CDR3 is made up of 15 amino acids. Trimming pared 3 bases from V and 0 bases from J, leaving 9 bases between. DNA for the CDR3: TGTGCCAGCAGTTTCAGGGGTCTTAGCAATCAGCCCCAGCATTTT. Translating it yields CASSFRGLSNQPQHF.

This clonotype was seen only a few times. This chain connects TRBV4-1 to TRBJ2-5; the D is unclear. Germline CDR1 MGHRA, CDR2 YSYEKL. V was trimmed by 2 bases and J by 3 bases, leaving 10 bases between them. The CDR3 extends over 14 amino acids. CDR3 loop: CASSQTAREETQYF. CDR3 nucleotides: TGCGCCAGCAGCCAAACGGCAAGGGAAGAGACCCAGTACTTC.

The table lists this clonotype with a few counts. J is TRBJ1-2 and V is TRBV19; a possible D gene is TRBD1 (5 bases). CDR1 and CDR2 from the germline V gene are LNHDA and SQIVND (reference sequence). This CDR3 region has 14 residues. V shed 5 bases and J shed 4 bases, with 14 bases lying between them. CDR3 sequence (DNA): TGTGCCAGTAGTCCTCCGGGGGTTACCTATGGCTACACCTTC. Residues: CASSPPGVTYGYTF. Combining the CDR3 with reference TRBV19 and TRBJ1-2 gives the whole variable domain DGGITQSPKYLFRKEGQNVTLSCEQNLNHDAMYWYRQDPGQGLRLIYYSQIVNDFQKGDIAEGYSVSREKKESFPLTVTSAQKNPTAFYLCASSPPGVTYGYTFGSGTRLTVV.

The rearrangement links TRBV11-1 to TRBJ2-1; a weak D match, TRBD1 (6 bases). CDR1 and CDR2 from the germline V gene are SGHAT and FQDESV (reference sequence). The CDR3 is 15 amino acids. Trimming removed 4 bases at V and 4 bases at J, with 14 bases between. In DNA form, the CDR3 reads TGTGCCAGCAGCTACCTCGGACAGCATTACAATGAGCAGTTCTTC. It codes for CASSYLGQHYNEQFF.

The V and J genes are TRBV11-3 and TRBJ2-1, with TRBD2 matching 7 bases. V lost 8 bases and J lost 3; bases outside the gene matches: 10. There are 15 residues in the CDR3. Germline-derived CDR1 and CDR2 are SGHNT and YENEEA. CDR3 sequence reads: CASPWGRANYNEQFF. The CDR3, as DNA: TGTGCCAGCCCCTGGGGGAGGGCGAACTACAATGAGCAGTTCTTC.

This clonotype was seen many times. The chain recombines TRBV28 with TRBJ1-1; 7 positions agree with TRBD1. The CDR3 length is 11 residues. The germline V gene has CDR1 MDHEN and CDR2 SYDVKM. V was pared by 6 bases and J by 10 bases, with 5 bases of the junction left unmatched. The CDR3 reads CASRDQGGAFF. CDR3 DNA: TGTGCCAGCAGAGACCAGGGGGGAGCTTTCTTT. Using reference TRBV28 and TRBJ1-1 for the parts outside the CDR3, the full variable domain is DVKVTQSSRYLVKRTGEKVFLECVQDMDHENMFWYRQDPGLGLRLIYFSYDVKMKEKGDIPEGYSVSREKKERFSLILESASTNQTSMYLCASRDQGGAFFGQGTRLTVV.

In this sample, this clonotype turned up a few times. This chain uses TRBV6-1 with TRBJ1-2, with TRBD1 matching 7 bases. V lost 8 bases and J lost 7; bases outside the gene matches: 10. CDR3 size: 13 residues. The V gene's germline CDR1 is MNHNS and CDR2 SASEGT. The chain's CDR3 is CASSLEGGRGYTF. DNA for the CDR3: TGTGCCAGCTCCCTAGAAGGGGGCCGTGGCTACACCTTC.

This clonotype was recorded many times. This chain links TRBV28 with TRBJ1-1; possibly TRBD1 for D (5 bases). Germline CDR1 reads MDHEN; CDR2 reads SYDVKM. Trimming shortened V by 4 bases and J by 4 bases, and 25 bases separated the two germline ends. CDR3 size: 18 residues. The CDR3 reads CASSYLRGALPFGTEAFF. CDR3 in DNA: TGTGCCAGCAGTTACCTTCGGGGCGCTCTCCCCTTTGGCACTGAAGCTTTCTTT.

There are many counts of this clonotype. The rearrangement joins TRBV20-1 to TRBJ2-5; 9 bases fit TRBD2. Unmatched junction bases numbered 8, after V lost 5 bases and J lost 4 bases. The CDR3 sequence is 14 residues long. Germline-derived CDR1 and CDR2 are DFQATT and SNEGSKA (reference sequence). CDR3 loop: CSAGLAGVPETQYF. CDR3 sequence (DNA): TGCAGTGCTGGATTAGCGGGAGTTCCAGAGACCCAGTACTTC.